This TCR beta chain derives from a study of blood T cells in healthy people across ages (dated by TCRdb to between 2014 and 2017). Broadly, across the study: In model experiments, roughly one uniquely barcoded TCR beta cDNA molecule per two T cells was captured by template switching. Using deep sequencing normalized with unique cDNA molecular identifiers, the study measured how TCR beta repertoire diversity changes with age. The donors were split into four age groups: young (average around 15 years), middle-aged (roughly 40), aged (more than 60) and long-lived (roughly 86). To avoid experimental bias, donors of different ages were randomly spread across the sequencing lanes. The study analyzed two additional independent replicas of 1 million unique cDNA reads from the same blood draw for two donors, one aged 18 to 30 and one aged 80 or older.

On this clonotype: No cognate antigen has been identified for it. No much larger clone is present one base from it, and per-base qualities are unavailable.

Results and caveats for the whole study, not just this receptor: The long-lived group showed more naive CD4+ T cells, fewer expanded clones and increased TCR diversity than the aged group, suggesting age selection. Estimates of total diversity based on one million sequenced T cells were considered lower bounds and underestimates. As age increased, observed TCR beta diversity per million T cells dropped in a roughly linear way, and a significant reduction was already evident by age 40. Since profiling was done on bulk unsorted PBMCs, naive and antigen-experienced compartments could not be conclusively compared. Because donor CMV infection status was unknown, age-related changes in expanded clonotypes were potentially confounded. The percentage of naive T cells measured by flow cytometry correlated strongly with observed TCR beta diversity.

The library was produced with 5' RACE. TCRdb records Illumina HiSeq 2500 as the sequencer. A second 7 to 11 cycle PCR used a sample-barcoded 5' primer and a J-beta primer mix. Each TCR beta cDNA molecule received a unique molecular identifier from a template-switch 5' adaptor carrying 12 random nucleotides. At least 3 million CDR3-containing paired-end reads were obtained from each sample. First-strand cDNA was synthesized from all RNA with the Mint cDNA synthesis kit, primed by a TRBC-specific oligonucleotide. After uracil-DNA glycosylase treatment, a first 18-cycle PCR used universal primers M1SS and BC2_uni_R on all cDNA. The paper's data handling went like this. For normalization, 1 million high-quality reads were randomly selected from each sample, with every read carrying a distinct molecular identifier. Instead of being binned into consensus sequences, reads that shared molecular identifiers were thrown out. MiTCR, run with a Q25 quality threshold and the strictest error-elimination algorithm, handled CDR3 identification, clonotype clustering and error correction. A nonparametric unseen species model with Euler transformation was used to estimate a lower bound on total TCR beta diversity. TCRdb trimmed public reads at Q25 via fastp, called clones via MiXCR and kept in-frame beta chains. Each entry merges the rows of one CDR3 protein and shows their most common DNA and genes. These V and J calls are TCRdb output, not the study's own analysis. For this sample there are 550,000 to 750,000 distinct CDR3 sequences; roughly 21% appear just once. The biggest ten clones account for roughly 3.6% of the sample.

The roughly 38 donors, aged roughly 6 to 95 years, were systemically healthy Caucasian individuals from Russia. Each donor gave roughly 9 milliliters of peripheral blood, drawn into EDTA-treated Vacutainer tubes. Ficoll-Paque density-gradient centrifugation was used to isolate PBMCs, with at least 7 million obtained per sample. Total RNA, at least 5.5 micrograms per sample, was extracted from PBMCs with Trizol reagent. For every donor, an aliquot of PBMCs went through flow cytometry to measure the percentages of naive CD45RAhigh/CD27high T cells. Including the terminal cysteine and phenylalanine, the CDR3 comprises 15 residues. The entry retains the CDR3 DNA only, 45 bases that are in frame from base 1. At the junction V is shortened by 0 bases and J by 5 bases; bases outside the gene matches: 6. As encoded in the germline V gene, CDR1 is MGHRA while CDR2 is YSYEKL.

The sequence was obtained from a man aged 70-80 years in good health. The rearranged chain carries TRBV4-1 and TRBJ2-7, and TRBD2 aligns with 8 junction nucleotides. Source material: blood. The CDR3 here reads CASSQDWTSSNEQYF. The sequenced DNA is TGCGCCAGCAGCCAAGATTGGACTAGCAGTAACGAGCAGTACTTC.